This TCR beta chain was sequenced in a study of beta chain features in type 1 diabetes. Study-level findings and limits: Patients' naive, central memory and Treg TCRB repertoires seemed closer to one another than those of healthy donors.

One heparinised draw of blood, averaging about 110 mL, came from each donor. Worth noting for this clone: Its matching antigen is unknown.

cDNA synthesis used the whole RNA isolate, giving expressed TCRB sequences. The protocol was immunoSEQ multiplex PCR, while the TCRdb copy is restricted to in-frame clones and leaves out a portion. The sample lists a few hundred thousand clones, roughly an eighth occurring once. The ends lost 6 bases at V and 7 bases at J; junction bases unmatched: 4. Germline assignment: CDR1 SNHLY and CDR2 FYNNEI. This CDR3 has 14 residues. This receptor was identified in a man aged 18 to 30 in good health. This chain links TRBV2 with TRBJ1-6; 9 bases match TRBD1. Sequencing was done on a sample of naive CD4+ T cells from blood. The CDR3 region is CASRTGTGNSPLHF. The CDR3 DNA reads as TGTGCCAGCAGGACCGGGACAGGGAATTCACCCCTCCACTTT.